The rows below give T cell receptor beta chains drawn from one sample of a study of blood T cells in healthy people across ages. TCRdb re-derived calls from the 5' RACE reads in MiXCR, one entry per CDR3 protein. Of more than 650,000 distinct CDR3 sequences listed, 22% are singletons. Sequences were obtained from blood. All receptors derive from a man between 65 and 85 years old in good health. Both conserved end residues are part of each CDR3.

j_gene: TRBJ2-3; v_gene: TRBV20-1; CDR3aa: CSANVADTQYF
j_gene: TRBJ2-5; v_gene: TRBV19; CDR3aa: CASSTNRLNRQETQYF
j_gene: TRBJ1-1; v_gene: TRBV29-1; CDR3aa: CSVLTGTEAFF
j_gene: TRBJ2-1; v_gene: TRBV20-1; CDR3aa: CSAPGLAGAGDEQFF
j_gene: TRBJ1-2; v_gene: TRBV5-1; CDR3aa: CASSVEGGDYGYTF
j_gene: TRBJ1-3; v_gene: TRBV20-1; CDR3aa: CSARFRRRLSGNTIYF
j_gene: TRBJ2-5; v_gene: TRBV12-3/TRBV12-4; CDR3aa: CASSLGRGRGETQYF
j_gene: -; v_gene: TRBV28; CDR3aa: CASSLQNRVSDEQFF
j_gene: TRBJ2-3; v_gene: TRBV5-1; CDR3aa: CASNLVRMGTDTQYF
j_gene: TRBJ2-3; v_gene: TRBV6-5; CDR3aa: CASSYLRGSTDTQYF
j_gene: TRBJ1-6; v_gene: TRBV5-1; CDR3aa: CASSLGGPKGSSPLHF
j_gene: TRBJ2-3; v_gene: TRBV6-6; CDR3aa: CASSYRGGTDTQYF
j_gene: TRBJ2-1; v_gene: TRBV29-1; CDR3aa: CSVIPWASGDNEQFF
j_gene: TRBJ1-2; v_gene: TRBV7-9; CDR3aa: CASSLDRPANYGYTF
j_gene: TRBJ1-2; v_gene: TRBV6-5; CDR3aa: CASSPGRRQEGYTF
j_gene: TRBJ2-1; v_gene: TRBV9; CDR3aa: CASSIRLAGGDEQFF
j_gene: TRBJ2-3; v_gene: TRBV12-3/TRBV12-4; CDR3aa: CASSSSGLSFTDTQYF
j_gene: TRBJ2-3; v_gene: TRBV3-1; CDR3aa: CASSQSGLVTDTQYF
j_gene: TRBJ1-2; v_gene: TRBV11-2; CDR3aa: CASSPLGRDYGYTF
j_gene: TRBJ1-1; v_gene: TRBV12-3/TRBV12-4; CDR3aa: CASNWSPVGLEAFF
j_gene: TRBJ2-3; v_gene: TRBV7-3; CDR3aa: CASSSVTSDTQYF
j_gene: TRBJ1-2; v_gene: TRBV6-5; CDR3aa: CASSYLARGDGYTF
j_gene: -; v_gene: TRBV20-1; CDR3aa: CSAGLPSGLNEQFF
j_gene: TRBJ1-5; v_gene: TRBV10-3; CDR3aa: CATQPTGGGEISNQPQHF
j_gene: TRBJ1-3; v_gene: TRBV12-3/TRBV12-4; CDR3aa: CASSYRSGGGNTIYF
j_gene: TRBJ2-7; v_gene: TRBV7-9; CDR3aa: CASSPSGISYEQYF
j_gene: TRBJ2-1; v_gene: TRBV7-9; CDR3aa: CASSLARASGRNEQFF
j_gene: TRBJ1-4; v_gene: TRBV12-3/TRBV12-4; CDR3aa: CASSAGQVDNEKLSF
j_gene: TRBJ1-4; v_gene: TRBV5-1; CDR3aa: CASSLGLDEKLFF
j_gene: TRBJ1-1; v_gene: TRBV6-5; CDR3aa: CASGRGTEAFF
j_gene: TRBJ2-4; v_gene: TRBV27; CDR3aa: CASSFNGAKNIQYF
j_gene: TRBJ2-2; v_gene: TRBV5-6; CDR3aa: CASSLGLAGTGELFF